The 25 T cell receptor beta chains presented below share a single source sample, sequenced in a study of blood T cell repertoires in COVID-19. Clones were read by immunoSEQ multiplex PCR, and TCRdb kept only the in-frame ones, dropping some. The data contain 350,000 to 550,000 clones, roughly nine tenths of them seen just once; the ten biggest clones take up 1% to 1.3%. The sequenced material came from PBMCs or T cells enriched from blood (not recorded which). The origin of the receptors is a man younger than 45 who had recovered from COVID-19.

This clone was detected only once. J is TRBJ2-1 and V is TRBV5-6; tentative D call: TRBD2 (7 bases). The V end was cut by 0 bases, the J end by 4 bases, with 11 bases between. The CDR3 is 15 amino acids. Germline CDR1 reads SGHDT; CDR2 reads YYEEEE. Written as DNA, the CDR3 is TGTGCCAGCAGCTTGGGAGGGAGGGGGTACAATGAGCAGTTCTTC. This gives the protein CASSLGGRGYNEQFF. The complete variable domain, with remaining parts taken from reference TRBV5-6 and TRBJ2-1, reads DAGVTQSPTHLIKTRGQQVTLRCSPKSGHDTVSWYQQALGQGPQFIFQYYEEEERQRGNFPDRFSGHQFPNYSSELNVNALLLGDSALYLCASSLGGRGYNEQFFGPGTRLTVL.

CDR3 DNA: TGTGCCAGCTCTCCCACAGAAAGCTCCTACAATGAGCAGTTCTTC. Translating it yields CASSPTESSYNEQFF. V usage is TRBV18 and J usage is TRBJ2-1; no clear D gene. CDR3 size: 15 residues. Germline values: CDR1 KGHSH, CDR2 LQKENI. Trimming shortened V by 6 bases and J by 0 bases, and 12 bases separated the two germline ends.

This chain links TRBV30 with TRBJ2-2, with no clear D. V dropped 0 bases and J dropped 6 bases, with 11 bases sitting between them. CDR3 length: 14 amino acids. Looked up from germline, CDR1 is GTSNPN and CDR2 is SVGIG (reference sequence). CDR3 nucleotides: TGTGCCTGGAGTGTACGAAGCCCCCCCGGGGAGCTGTTTTTT. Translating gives CAWSVRSPPGELFF.

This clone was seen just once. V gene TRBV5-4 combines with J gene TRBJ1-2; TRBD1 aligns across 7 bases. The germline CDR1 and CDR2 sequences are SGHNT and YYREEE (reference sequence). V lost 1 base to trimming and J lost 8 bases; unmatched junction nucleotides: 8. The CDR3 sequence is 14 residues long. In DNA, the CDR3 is TGTGCCAGCAGCTTGATGGGACAGCAAAAAGGCTACACCTTC. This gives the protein CASSLMGQQKGYTF.

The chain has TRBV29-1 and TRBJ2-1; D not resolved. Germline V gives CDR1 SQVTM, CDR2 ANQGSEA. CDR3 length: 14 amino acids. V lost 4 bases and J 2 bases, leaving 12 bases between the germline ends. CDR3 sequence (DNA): TGCAGCGTTGCCTTAGAAGTCACCTACAATGAGCAGTTCTTC. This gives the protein CSVALEVTYNEQFF.

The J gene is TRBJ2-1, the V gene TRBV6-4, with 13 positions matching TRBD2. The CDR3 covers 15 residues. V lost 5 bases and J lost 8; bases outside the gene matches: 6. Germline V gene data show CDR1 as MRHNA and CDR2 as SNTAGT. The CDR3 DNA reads TGTGCCAGCAGTACCGGACTAGCGGGAGTCGATGAGCAGTTCTTC. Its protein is CASSTGLAGVDEQFF.

The CDR3, as DNA: TGTGCCAGCAGTCCGCGGGGGCTGGTCGGGGAGCTGTTTTTT. It encodes CASSPRGLVGELFF. V usage is TRBV11-1 and J usage is TRBJ2-2; a weak D match, TRBD2 (7 bases). Deletions cut 6 bases from V and 7 bases from J, with 15 bases between. The CDR3 consists of 14 residues. Germline values: CDR1 SGHAT, CDR2 FQDESV (reference sequence).

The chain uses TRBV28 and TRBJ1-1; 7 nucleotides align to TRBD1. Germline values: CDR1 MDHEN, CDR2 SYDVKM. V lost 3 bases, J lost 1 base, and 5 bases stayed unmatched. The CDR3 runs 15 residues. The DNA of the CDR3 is TGTGCCAGCAGTTTTAGGGGGCTGGCGAACACTGAAGCTTTCTTT. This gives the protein CASSFRGLANTEAFF.

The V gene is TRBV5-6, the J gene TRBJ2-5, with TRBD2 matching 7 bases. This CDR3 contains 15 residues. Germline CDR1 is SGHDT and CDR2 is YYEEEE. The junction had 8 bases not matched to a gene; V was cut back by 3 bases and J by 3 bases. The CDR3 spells CASSSAGLGEETQYF. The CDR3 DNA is TGTGCCAGCAGCTCAGCGGGGCTAGGGGAAGAGACCCAGTACTTC.

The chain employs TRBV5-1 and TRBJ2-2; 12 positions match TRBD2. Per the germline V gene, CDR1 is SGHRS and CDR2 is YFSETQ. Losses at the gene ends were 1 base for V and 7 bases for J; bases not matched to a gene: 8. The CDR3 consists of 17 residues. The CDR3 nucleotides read TGCGCCAGCAGCTTGTCTAGCGGGAGGGCCTTAGGCGGGGAGCTGTTTTTT. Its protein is CASSLSSGRALGGELFF. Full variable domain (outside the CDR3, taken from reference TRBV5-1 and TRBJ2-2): KAGVTQTPRYLIKTRGQQVTLSCSPISGHRSVSWYQQTPGQGLQFLFEYFSETQRNKGNFPGRFSGRQFSNSRSEMNVSTLELGDSALYLCASSLSSGRALGGELFFGEGSRLTVL.

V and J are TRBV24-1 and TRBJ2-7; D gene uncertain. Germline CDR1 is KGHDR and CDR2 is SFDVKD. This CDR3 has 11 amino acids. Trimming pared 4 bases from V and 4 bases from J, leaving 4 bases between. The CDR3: CATSDGYEQYF. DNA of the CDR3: TGTGCCACCAGTGACGGTTACGAGCAGTACTTC.

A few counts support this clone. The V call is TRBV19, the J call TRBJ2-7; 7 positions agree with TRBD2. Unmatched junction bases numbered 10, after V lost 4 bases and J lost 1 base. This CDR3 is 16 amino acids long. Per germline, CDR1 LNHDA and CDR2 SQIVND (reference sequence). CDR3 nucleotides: TGTGCCAGTAGTACCCGGGGAGGACTAGGTTCCTACGAGCAGTACTTC. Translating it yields CASSTRGGLGSYEQYF.

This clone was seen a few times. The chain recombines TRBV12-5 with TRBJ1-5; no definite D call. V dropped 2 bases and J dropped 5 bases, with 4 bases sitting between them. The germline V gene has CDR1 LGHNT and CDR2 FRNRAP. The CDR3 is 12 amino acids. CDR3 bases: TGTGCTAGTGGTTTGTCGGATCAGCCCCAGCATTTT. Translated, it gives CASGLSDQPQHF.

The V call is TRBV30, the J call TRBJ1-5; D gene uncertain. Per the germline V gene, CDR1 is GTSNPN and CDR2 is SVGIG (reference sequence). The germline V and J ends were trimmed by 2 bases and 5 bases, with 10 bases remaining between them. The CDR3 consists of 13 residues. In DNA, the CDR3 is TGTGCCTGGAGTACCAAAGCCGATCAGCCCCAGCATTTT. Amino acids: CAWSTKADQPQHF.

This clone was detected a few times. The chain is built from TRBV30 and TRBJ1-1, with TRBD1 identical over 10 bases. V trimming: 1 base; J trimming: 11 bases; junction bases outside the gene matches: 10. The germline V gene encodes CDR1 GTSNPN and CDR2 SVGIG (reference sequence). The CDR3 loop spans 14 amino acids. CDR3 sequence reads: CAWSGGTGVSGAFF. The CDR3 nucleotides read TGTGCCTGGAGTGGGGGGACAGGGGTATCTGGGGCTTTCTTT.

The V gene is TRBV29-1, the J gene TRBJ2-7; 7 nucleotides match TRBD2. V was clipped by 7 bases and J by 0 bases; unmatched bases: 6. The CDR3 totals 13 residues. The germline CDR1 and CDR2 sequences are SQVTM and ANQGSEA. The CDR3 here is CSGSGASSYEQYF. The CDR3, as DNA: TGCAGCGGAAGCGGGGCAAGCTCCTACGAGCAGTACTTC.

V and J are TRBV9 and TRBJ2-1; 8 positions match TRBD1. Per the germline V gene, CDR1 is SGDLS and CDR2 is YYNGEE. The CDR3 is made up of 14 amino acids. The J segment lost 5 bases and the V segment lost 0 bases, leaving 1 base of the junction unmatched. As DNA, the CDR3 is TGTGCCAGCAGCGTAGGGGGACAGGACAATGAGCAGTTCTTC. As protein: CASSVGGQDNEQFF.

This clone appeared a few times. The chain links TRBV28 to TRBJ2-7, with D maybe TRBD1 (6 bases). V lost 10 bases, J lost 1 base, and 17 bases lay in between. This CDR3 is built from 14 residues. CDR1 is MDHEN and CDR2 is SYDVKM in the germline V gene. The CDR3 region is CATLPQGPSYEQYF. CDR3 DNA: TGTGCCACCCTCCCCCAGGGGCCTTCCTACGAGCAGTACTTC.

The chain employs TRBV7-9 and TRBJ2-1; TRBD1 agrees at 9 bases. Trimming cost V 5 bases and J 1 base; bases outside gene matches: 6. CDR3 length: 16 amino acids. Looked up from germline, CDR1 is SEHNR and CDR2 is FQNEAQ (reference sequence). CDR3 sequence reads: CASSHRGLLSYNEQFF. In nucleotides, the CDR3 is TGTGCCAGCAGCCACAGGGGGCTCCTGTCCTACAATGAGCAGTTCTTC.

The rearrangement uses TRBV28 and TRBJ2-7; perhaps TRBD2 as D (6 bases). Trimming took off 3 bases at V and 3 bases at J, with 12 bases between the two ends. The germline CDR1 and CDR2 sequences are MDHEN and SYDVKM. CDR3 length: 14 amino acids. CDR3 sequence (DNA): TGTGCCAGCAGTTTTTTTCGGGGGAGCTACGAGCAGTACTTC. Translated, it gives CASSFFRGSYEQYF.

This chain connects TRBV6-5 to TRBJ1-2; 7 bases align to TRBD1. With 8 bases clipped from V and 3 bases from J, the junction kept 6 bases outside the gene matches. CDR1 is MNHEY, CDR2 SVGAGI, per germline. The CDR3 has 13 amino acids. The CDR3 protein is CASAYDRDYGYTF. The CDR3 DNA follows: TGTGCCAGCGCTTACGACAGGGACTATGGCTACACCTTC.

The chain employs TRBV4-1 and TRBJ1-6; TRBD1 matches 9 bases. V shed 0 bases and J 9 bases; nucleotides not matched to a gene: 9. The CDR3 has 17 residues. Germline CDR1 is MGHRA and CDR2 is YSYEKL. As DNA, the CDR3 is TGCGCCAGCAGCCAAGACGCAGGACAGGGGCAGGGTTCACCCCTCCACTTT. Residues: CASSQDAGQGQGSPLHF.

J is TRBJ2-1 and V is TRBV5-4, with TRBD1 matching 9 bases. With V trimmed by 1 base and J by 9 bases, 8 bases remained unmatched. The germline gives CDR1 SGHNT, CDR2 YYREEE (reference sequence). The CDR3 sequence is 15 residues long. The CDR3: CASSLRQGEVSEQFF. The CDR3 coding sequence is TGTGCCAGCAGCTTGAGACAGGGGGAAGTTAGTGAGCAGTTCTTC.

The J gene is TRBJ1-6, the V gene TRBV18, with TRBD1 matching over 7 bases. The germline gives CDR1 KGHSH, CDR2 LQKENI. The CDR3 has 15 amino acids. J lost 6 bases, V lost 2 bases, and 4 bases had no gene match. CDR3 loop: CASSPGTVGNSPLHF. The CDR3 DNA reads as TGTGCCAGCTCACCAGGGACAGTGGGTAATTCACCCCTCCACTTT.

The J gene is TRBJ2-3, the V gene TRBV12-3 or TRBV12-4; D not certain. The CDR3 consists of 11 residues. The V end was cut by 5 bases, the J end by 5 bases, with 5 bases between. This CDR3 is CASSNRDTQYF. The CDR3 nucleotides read TGTGCCAGCAGTAACAGAGATACGCAGTATTTT.